This is a list of T cell receptor beta chains from one sample in a study of cytotoxic CD8 clonotypes in ibrutinib-treated CLL. TCRdb keeps only in-frame clones here, not all; method: immunoSEQ multiplex PCR. The top ten hold about 7.4% of the sample, which has about 39,000 clones, approximately 67% seen once. The material was PBMCs, obtained at disease progression, from a patient treated with ibrutinib. The receptors derive from a human donor with chronic lymphocytic leukemia. Each CDR3 is given with its conserved first and last residue. A D gene is named only where the DNA matches it firmly. Expanded clones get a size class; other rows say once, few or many, or leave the size out.

v_gene: TRBV7-9; d_gene: -; abundance: -; j_gene: TRBJ2-2; CDR3aa: CASTEEIGGTGELFF; CDR3nt: TGTGCCAGCACCGAAGAAATTGGGGGCACCGGGGAGCTGTTTTTT
v_gene: TRBV14; d_gene: -; abundance: few; j_gene: TRBJ2-2; CDR3aa: CASSQLISAGELFF; CDR3nt: TGTGCCAGCAGCCAGCTTATCAGCGCCGGGGAGCTGTTTTTT
v_gene: TRBV30; d_gene: TRBD2; abundance: -; j_gene: TRBJ2-7; CDR3aa: CAWSAGGLGNYEQYF; CDR3nt: TGTGCCTGGAGTGCGGGGGGGCTAGGCAACTACGAGCAGTACTTC
v_gene: TRBV7-6; d_gene: -; abundance: -; j_gene: TRBJ2-7; CDR3aa: CASRSTGWTLYF; CDR3nt: TGTGCCAGCCGATCAACAGGGTGGACTTTGTACTTC
v_gene: TRBV14; d_gene: TRBD2; abundance: -; j_gene: TRBJ2-7; CDR3aa: CASSQAGTSGRSTYEQYF; CDR3nt: TGTGCCAGCAGCCAAGCGGGGACTAGCGGGAGGTCCACCTACGAGCAGTACTTC
v_gene: TRBV11-2; d_gene: -; abundance: once; j_gene: TRBJ1-4; CDR3aa: CASSPPGGGTEKLFF; CDR3nt: TGTGCCAGCAGCCCTCCGGGGGGCGGTACGGAAAAACTGTTTTTT
v_gene: TRBV7-2; d_gene: -; abundance: -; j_gene: TRBJ2-6; CDR3aa: CASSSSGTGANVLTF; CDR3nt: TGTGCCAGCAGCTCCTCAGGGACTGGGGCCAACGTCCTGACTTTC
v_gene: TRBV9; d_gene: TRBD1; abundance: -; j_gene: TRBJ2-5; CDR3aa: CASSGTGRGTQYF; CDR3nt: TGTGCCAGCAGCGGGACAGGCCGAGGGACCCAGTACTTC
v_gene: TRBV5-4; d_gene: TRBD2; abundance: -; j_gene: TRBJ2-2; CDR3aa: CASSLGLAGETGELFF; CDR3nt: TGTGCCAGCAGCTTGGGGCTAGCGGGAGAAACCGGGGAGCTGTTTTTT
v_gene: TRBV29-1; d_gene: -; abundance: -; j_gene: TRBJ2-1; CDR3aa: CSVEATYNEQFF; CDR3nt: TGCAGCGTTGAGGCGACCTACAATGAGCAGTTCTTC
v_gene: TRBV4-1; d_gene: -; abundance: -; j_gene: TRBJ2-1; CDR3aa: CASSREPSREQFF; CDR3nt: TGCGCCAGCAGCCGCGAACCTTCTCGGGAGCAGTTCTTC
v_gene: TRBV30; d_gene: TRBD2; abundance: -; j_gene: TRBJ2-7; CDR3aa: CAWSPGLAGVEQYF; CDR3nt: TGTGCCTGGAGTCCGGGACTAGCGGGAGTTGAGCAGTACTTC
v_gene: TRBV10-1; d_gene: TRBD2; abundance: -; j_gene: TRBJ2-5; CDR3aa: CASSGRLGGQETQYF; CDR3nt: TGCGCCAGCAGTGGACGACTGGGGGGGCAAGAGACCCAGTACTTC
v_gene: TRBV6-6; d_gene: -; abundance: -; j_gene: TRBJ1-5; CDR3aa: CASSLEGTSNQPQHF; CDR3nt: TGTGCCAGCAGTTTAGAGGGGACGAGCAATCAGCCCCAGCATTTT
v_gene: TRBV4-3; d_gene: TRBD2; abundance: -; j_gene: TRBJ2-1; CDR3aa: CASSLIGGDNEQFF; CDR3nt: TGCGCCAGCAGCCTCATCGGGGGGGACAATGAGCAGTTCTTC
v_gene: TRBV30; d_gene: TRBD2; abundance: -; j_gene: TRBJ2-2; CDR3aa: CAWSRREVGELFF; CDR3nt: TGTGCCTGGAGCCGCCGGGAGGTCGGGGAGCTGTTTTTT
v_gene: TRBV9; d_gene: TRBD1; abundance: -; j_gene: TRBJ1-4; CDR3aa: CASSVGQGGEKLFF; CDR3nt: TGTGCCAGCAGCGTCGGACAGGGGGGTGAAAAACTGTTTTTT
v_gene: TRBV18; d_gene: -; abundance: -; j_gene: TRBJ1-4; CDR3aa: CASSPPGLNEKLFF; CDR3nt: TGTGCCAGCTCACCACCAGGGCTGAATGAAAAACTGTTTTTT
v_gene: TRBV7-2; d_gene: TRBD1; abundance: -; j_gene: TRBJ1-1; CDR3aa: CASSLAAGQLEAFF; CDR3nt: TGTGCCAGCAGCTTAGCGGCGGGACAGCTTGAGGCTTTCTTT
v_gene: TRBV5-8; d_gene: -; abundance: -; j_gene: TRBJ1-2; CDR3aa: CASNLIGRYTF; CDR3nt: TGTGCCAGCAACCTAATTGGGCGCTACACCTTC
v_gene: TRBV6-7; d_gene: -; abundance: -; j_gene: TRBJ1-1; CDR3aa: CASRSIGGTEAFF; CDR3nt: TGTGCCAGCAGGTCGATCGGGGGCACTGAAGCTTTCTTT
v_gene: TRBV6-1; d_gene: -; abundance: -; j_gene: TRBJ2-5; CDR3aa: CASTLGRYQETQYF; CDR3nt: TGTGCCAGCACCCTTGGAAGATACCAAGAGACCCAGTACTTC
v_gene: TRBV6-1; d_gene: -; abundance: -; j_gene: TRBJ2-6; CDR3aa: CASSERAQTSGANVLTF; CDR3nt: TGTGCCAGCAGTGAACGGGCACAGACCTCTGGGGCCAACGTCCTGACTTTC
v_gene: TRBV29-1; d_gene: -; abundance: -; j_gene: TRBJ1-5; CDR3aa: CSVTVGGQSNQPQHF; CDR3nt: TGCAGCGTGACGGTCGGCGGACAGTCCAATCAGCCCCAGCATTTT
v_gene: TRBV5-1; d_gene: TRBD2; abundance: -; j_gene: TRBJ2-1; CDR3aa: CASSLTSGAYNEQFF; CDR3nt: TGCGCCAGCAGCTTGACTAGCGGGGCCTACAATGAGCAGTTCTTC
v_gene: TRBV7-8; d_gene: -; abundance: -; j_gene: TRBJ1-6; CDR3aa: CASSLDENSPLHF; CDR3nt: TGTGCCAGCAGCTTAGACGAGAATTCACCCCTCCACTTT
v_gene: TRBV25-1; d_gene: -; abundance: -; j_gene: TRBJ2-4; CDR3aa: CASSGELAKNIQYF; CDR3nt: TGTGCCAGCAGTGGGGAGCTAGCCAAAAACATTCAGTACTTC
v_gene: TRBV9; d_gene: TRBD2; abundance: -; j_gene: TRBJ2-1; CDR3aa: CASSLLAVSYNEQFF; CDR3nt: TGTGCCAGCAGCTTACTAGCGGTGTCCTACAATGAGCAGTTCTTC
v_gene: TRBV5-1; d_gene: -; abundance: -; j_gene: TRBJ2-1; CDR3aa: CASSLGPPYNEQFF; CDR3nt: TGCGCCAGCAGCTTGGGGCCCCCCTACAATGAGCAGTTCTTC
v_gene: TRBV27; d_gene: -; abundance: -; j_gene: TRBJ2-7; CDR3aa: CASSLWGYEGEQYF; CDR3nt: TGTGCCAGCAGCCTGTGGGGGTACGAGGGCGAGCAGTACTTC
v_gene: TRBV5-1; d_gene: TRBD1; abundance: -; j_gene: TRBJ1-1; CDR3aa: CASSLEQGASTEAFF; CDR3nt: TGCGCCAGCAGCTTGGAGCAGGGGGCGTCCACTGAAGCTTTCTTT
v_gene: TRBV6-5; d_gene: TRBD1; abundance: medium-sized; j_gene: TRBJ2-3; CDR3aa: CASSPRTGGTDTQYF; CDR3nt: TGTGCCAGCAGTCCCCGGACAGGGGGCACAGATACGCAGTATTTT
v_gene: TRBV19; d_gene: TRBD1; abundance: -; j_gene: TRBJ2-5; CDR3aa: CASSRRGQIRETQYF; CDR3nt: TGTGCCAGTAGTAGAAGGGGACAGATCCGAGAGACCCAGTACTTC
v_gene: TRBV4-3; d_gene: TRBD2; abundance: -; j_gene: TRBJ2-1; CDR3aa: CASSQVRIPGGEQFF; CDR3nt: TGCGCCAGCAGCCAAGTCAGGATCCCGGGGGGTGAGCAGTTCTTC
v_gene: TRBV7-9; d_gene: TRBD1; abundance: -; j_gene: TRBJ1-5; CDR3aa: CASSLALRGRGNQPQHF; CDR3nt: TGTGCCAGCAGCTTAGCGCTCAGGGGGCGAGGCAATCAGCCCCAGCATTTT
v_gene: TRBV7-9; d_gene: -; abundance: -; j_gene: TRBJ1-6; CDR3aa: CASSRDPVNSPLHF; CDR3nt: TGTGCCAGCAGCCGGGACCCCGTGAATTCACCCCTCCACTTT
v_gene: TRBV27; d_gene: TRBD2; abundance: once; j_gene: TRBJ2-7; CDR3aa: CASSFASGLYEQYF; CDR3nt: TGTGCCAGCAGTTTTGCTAGCGGCCTATACGAGCAGTACTTC
v_gene: TRBV27; d_gene: -; abundance: -; j_gene: TRBJ2-1; CDR3aa: CASSSLGMQGGPGMVF; CDR3nt: TGTGCCAGCAGTTCCCTCGGGATGCAGGGGGGACCGGGAATGGTCTTC
v_gene: TRBV19; d_gene: -; abundance: few; j_gene: TRBJ1-4; CDR3aa: CASSIGGTPNEKLFF; CDR3nt: TGTGCCAGTAGTATCGGAGGGACCCCGAATGAAAAACTGTTTTTT
v_gene: TRBV7-2; d_gene: -; abundance: -; j_gene: TRBJ1-4; CDR3aa: CASSLSRQRMEKLFF; CDR3nt: TGTGCCAGCAGCTTATCCCGACAGCGAATGGAAAAACTGTTTTTT
v_gene: TRBV6-5; d_gene: -; abundance: -; j_gene: TRBJ2-7; CDR3aa: CASSYRAGLYEQYF; CDR3nt: TGTGCCAGCAGTTACAGGGCCGGACTCTACGAGCAGTACTTC
v_gene: TRBV14; d_gene: -; abundance: -; j_gene: TRBJ1-1; CDR3aa: CASSPLRTSDTEAFF; CDR3nt: TGTGCCAGCAGCCCCCTTAGGACCTCGGACACTGAAGCTTTCTTT
v_gene: TRBV6-6; d_gene: TRBD2; abundance: -; j_gene: TRBJ2-7; CDR3aa: CASSSRLAGFYEQYF; CDR3nt: TGTGCCAGCAGTTCCAGACTAGCGGGCTTCTACGAGCAGTACTTC
v_gene: TRBV5-6; d_gene: TRBD2; abundance: -; j_gene: TRBJ2-1; CDR3aa: CASSWTSGSQNEQFF; CDR3nt: TGTGCCAGCAGCTGGACTAGCGGGAGTCAGAATGAGCAGTTCTTC
v_gene: TRBV6-5; d_gene: TRBD1; abundance: -; j_gene: TRBJ1-6; CDR3aa: CASSYSIGTGNSPLHF; CDR3nt: TGTGCCAGCAGTTACTCGATTGGGACAGGGAATTCACCCCTCCACTTT
v_gene: TRBV7-8; d_gene: -; abundance: -; j_gene: TRBJ2-3; CDR3aa: CASRQGTDTQYF; CDR3nt: TGTGCCAGTCGACAGGGCACAGATACGCAGTATTTT
v_gene: TRBV18; d_gene: -; abundance: -; j_gene: TRBJ2-2; CDR3aa: CASSMTDSVGELFF; CDR3nt: TGTGCCAGCTCAATGACAGATTCCGTCGGGGAGCTGTTTTTT
v_gene: TRBV18; d_gene: TRBD1; abundance: -; j_gene: TRBJ2-3; CDR3aa: CASSSTYPTGGRTDTQYF; CDR3nt: TGTGCCAGCTCATCCACCTACCCGACAGGGGGAAGAACAGATACGCAGTATTTT
v_gene: TRBV19; d_gene: -; abundance: -; j_gene: TRBJ1-2; CDR3aa: CASSMGYSERWGGYTF; CDR3nt: TGTGCCAGTAGTATGGGTTACAGCGAACGTTGGGGTGGCTACACCTTC
v_gene: TRBV10-3; d_gene: -; abundance: few; j_gene: TRBJ1-6; CDR3aa: CAISVGDNSPLHF; CDR3nt: TGTGCCATCAGTGTAGGGGATAATTCACCCCTCCACTTT
v_gene: TRBV29-1; d_gene: TRBD2; abundance: -; j_gene: TRBJ2-1; CDR3aa: CSGTSGSLNEQFF; CDR3nt: TGCAGCGGTACTAGCGGGAGTTTGAATGAGCAGTTCTTC
v_gene: TRBV5-6; d_gene: TRBD2; abundance: medium-sized; j_gene: TRBJ2-5; CDR3aa: CASSLGLAGETQYF; CDR3nt: TGTGCCAGCAGCTTGGGACTAGCGGGAGAGACCCAGTACTTC
v_gene: TRBV19; d_gene: -; abundance: -; j_gene: TRBJ2-7; CDR3aa: CASSIIGSYEQYF; CDR3nt: TGTGCCAGTAGTATCATCGGATCCTACGAGCAGTACTTC
v_gene: TRBV5-6; d_gene: -; abundance: -; j_gene: TRBJ1-1; CDR3aa: CASSLAGSKGTEAFF; CDR3nt: TGTGCCAGCAGCTTGGCCGGGTCGAAAGGCACTGAAGCTTTCTTT